The present T cell receptor beta chain was sequenced within a study of blood T cell repertoires in COVID-19. The overall study: In each case, the material was cDNA or gDNA derived from T cells, B-cell-depleted T cells, or PBMCs.

As handled by the study authors: Amplification from reference gene primers served as the basis for estimated nucleated cell counts. Assay: immunoSEQ multiplex PCR; the TCRdb copy retains only in-frame clones and omits some. The D gene and trimming were derived from the DNA, and the V and J assignments and clone size from that table. The sample records over 200,000 clones, about 87% being singletons. The V gene's germline CDR1 is ENHRY and CDR2 SYGVKD. Germline trimming cut 0 bases from V and 4 bases from J; bases unmatched to any gene: 6. The CDR3 consists of 15 residues. During active infection, Seattle patients enrolled and were then monitored through disease.

Sequenced sample: peripheral blood. This sequence joins TRBV10-3 and TRBJ2-7, with 7 bases identical to TRBD2. This TCR was sampled from a man under 40 with COVID-19, enrolled during active disease. CDR3 DNA sequence: TGTGCCATCAGTGAGTCCGGCGGGAGAGATTACGAGCAGTACTTC. It yields the protein CAISESGGRDYEQYF.